This TCR beta chain was found in a study of cytomegalovirus exposure and HLA in healthy donors. About the research overall: Within an early data release were about 85 million unique TCRs drawn from HLA-typed donors.

PCR primers comprised 60 Vbeta and 13 Jbeta primers. TCRdb keeps only in-frame clones here, not all; method: immunoSEQ multiplex PCR. This sample carries roughly 190,000 clones, roughly 79% of them seen once, and the ten largest clones take roughly 1.9%. Points from the study as a whole: Being productive about 87% or about 30% of the time was typical of most TCR beta V segments in an earlier analysis. Cytomegalovirus association was listed for approximately 160 TCR beta chains.

About this clone itself: The antigen is undetermined.

V lost 2 bases and J lost 3, with 14 bases in between. The CDR3 is 15 residues long. Germline V CDR1 and CDR2: SGHRS, YFSETQ. This chain links TRBV5-1 with TRBJ1-1, with D hard to call. The TCR was taken from a woman aged 30 to 39 in good health and CMV-seropositive. Sample: PBMCs. CDR3 amino acids: CASSFHATTDTEAFF. Here the CDR3 DNA reads TGCGCCAGCAGCTTCCACGCCACCACGGACACTGAAGCTTTCTTT. The full variable domain, completed using reference TRBV5-1 and TRBJ1-1, is KAGVTQTPRYLIKTRGQQVTLSCSPISGHRSVSWYQQTPGQGLQFLFEYFSETQRNKGNFPGRFSGRQFSNSRSEMNVSTLELGDSALYLCASSFHATTDTEAFFGQGTRLTVV.